This T cell receptor (beta chain) is drawn from a study of blood T cell repertoires in COVID-19. About the research overall: Sources were T cells, B-cell-depleted T cells, or PBMCs; the material itself was cDNA or gDNA.

Using immunoSEQ multiplex PCR, the repertoire was profiled, and TCRdb retains in-frame clones only, with some absent. The profile shows roughly 170,000 clones, roughly 85% of them singletons. This clone was seen a few times. Across about two dozen US areas, participants ranged in age from about 18 to 90 years. Categorization into cohorts depended on clinical history that participants reported. The recovered donors of Cohort 3 showed two negative PCRs, clearance, or symptom resolution. V lost 6 bases and J lost 4, with 13 bases in between. The CDR3 length is 13 residues. Sample: PBMCs or T cells enriched from blood (not recorded which). This chain joins TRBV12-3 or TRBV12-4 and TRBJ2-7; D ambiguous. The receptor's source is a man aged 55 to 70 who had recovered from COVID-19. In nucleotides, the CDR3 is TGTGCCAGCAGCTTCCACCCCGGGTACGAGCAGTACTTC. Its translation is CASSFHPGYEQYF.